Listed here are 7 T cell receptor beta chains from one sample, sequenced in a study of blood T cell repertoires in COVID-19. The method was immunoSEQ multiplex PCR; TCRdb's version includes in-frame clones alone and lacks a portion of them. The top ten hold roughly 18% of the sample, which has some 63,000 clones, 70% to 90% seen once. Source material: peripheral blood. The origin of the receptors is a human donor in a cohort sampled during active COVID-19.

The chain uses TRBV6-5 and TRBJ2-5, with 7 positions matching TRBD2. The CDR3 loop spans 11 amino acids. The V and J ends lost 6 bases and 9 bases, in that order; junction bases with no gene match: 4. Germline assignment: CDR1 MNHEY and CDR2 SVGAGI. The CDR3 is CASRGGRAQYF. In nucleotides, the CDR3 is TGTGCCAGCAGGGGGGGGAGGGCCCAGTACTTC.

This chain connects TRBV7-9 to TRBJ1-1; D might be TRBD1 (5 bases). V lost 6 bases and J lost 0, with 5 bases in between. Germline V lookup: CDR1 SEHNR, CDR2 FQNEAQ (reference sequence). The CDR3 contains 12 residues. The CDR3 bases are TGTGCCAGCAGGGGGCTGAACACTGAAGCTTTCTTT. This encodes CASRGLNTEAFF. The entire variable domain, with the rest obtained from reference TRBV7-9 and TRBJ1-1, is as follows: DTGVSQNPRHKITKRGQNVTFRCDPISEHNRLYWYRQTLGQGPEFLTYFQNEAQLEKSRLLSDRFSAERPKGSFSTLEIQRTEQGDSAMYLCASRGLNTEAFFGQGTRLTVV.

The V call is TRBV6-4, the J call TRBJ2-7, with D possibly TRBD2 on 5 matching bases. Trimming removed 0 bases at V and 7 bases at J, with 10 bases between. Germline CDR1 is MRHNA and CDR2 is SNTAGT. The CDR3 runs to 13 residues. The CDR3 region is CASSDSRAREQYF. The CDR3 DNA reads TGTGCCAGCAGTGACTCGAGGGCAAGGGAGCAGTACTTC.

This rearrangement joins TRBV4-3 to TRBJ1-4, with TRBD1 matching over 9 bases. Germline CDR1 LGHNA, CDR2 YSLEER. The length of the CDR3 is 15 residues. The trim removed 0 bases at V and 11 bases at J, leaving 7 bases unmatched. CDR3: CASSQDYRGLGKLFF. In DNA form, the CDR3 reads TGCGCCAGCAGCCAAGATTACAGGGGGCTTGGGAAACTGTTTTTT.

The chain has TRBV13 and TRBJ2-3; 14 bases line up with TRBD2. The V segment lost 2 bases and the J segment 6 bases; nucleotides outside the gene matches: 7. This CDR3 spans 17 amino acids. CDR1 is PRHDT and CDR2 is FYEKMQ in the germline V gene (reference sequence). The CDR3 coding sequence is TGTGCCAGCAGCTTAAATTCGGGACTAGCGGGGGTGGATACGCAGTATTTT. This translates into CASSLNSGLAGVDTQYF.

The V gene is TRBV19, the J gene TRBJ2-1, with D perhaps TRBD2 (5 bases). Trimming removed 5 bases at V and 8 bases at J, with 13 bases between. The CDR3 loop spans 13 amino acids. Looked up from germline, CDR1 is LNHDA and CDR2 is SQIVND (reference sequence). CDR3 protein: CASSLEGGHEQFF. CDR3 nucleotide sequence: TGTGCCAGTAGTCTTGAAGGCGGGCATGAGCAGTTCTTC.

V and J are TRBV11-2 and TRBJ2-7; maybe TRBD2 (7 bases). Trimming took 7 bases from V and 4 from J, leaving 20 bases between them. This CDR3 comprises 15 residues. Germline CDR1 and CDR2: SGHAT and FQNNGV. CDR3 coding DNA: TGTGCCAGCACCTTCGAGAGGGGGGGAGGTTACGAGCAGTACTTC. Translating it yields CASTFERGGGYEQYF. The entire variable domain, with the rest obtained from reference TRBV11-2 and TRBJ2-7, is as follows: EAGVAQSPRYKIIEKRQSVAFWCNPISGHATLYWYQQILGQGPKLLIQFQNNGVVDDSQLPKDRFSAERLKGVDSTLKIQPAKLEDSAVYLCASTFERGGGYEQYFGPGTRLTVT.